Listed here are 29 T cell receptor beta chains from one sample, sequenced in a study of early T cells in non-severe SARS-CoV-2 infection. TCRdb processed the 5' RACE reads anew with MiXCR; each CDR3 protein has one entry. The sample has some 28,000 distinct CDR3 sequences, 8.5% to 10% seen once. Sequencing was performed on whole blood. These receptors all stem from an adult who was a healthcare worker with PCR-confirmed SARS-CoV-2 infection or an uninfected control (not recorded which).

At least ten counts were recorded for this clonotype. V usage is TRBV7-6 and J usage is TRBJ1-1; 7 bases match TRBD1. V was pared by 1 base and J by 2 bases, with 4 bases of the junction left unmatched. CDR1 SGHVS and CDR2 FNYEAQ come from the germline V gene. The CDR3 is 15 amino acids. DNA for the CDR3: TGTGCCAGCAGCTTAGAAGACAGGGCAAACACTGAAGCTTTCTTT. Protein product: CASSLEDRANTEAFF. Combining the CDR3 with reference TRBV7-6 and TRBJ1-1 gives the whole variable domain GAGVSQSPRYKVTKRGQDVALRCDPISGHVSLYWYRQALGQGPEFLTYFNYEAQQDKSGLPNDRFSAERPEGSISTLTIQRTEQRDSAMYRCASSLEDRANTEAFFGQGTRLTVV.

This clonotype was counted ten times or more. The chain combines TRBV7-8 with TRBJ2-5, with D tentatively TRBD2 (5 bases). Germline CDR1 SGHVS, CDR2 FQNEAQ. The CDR3 extends over 13 amino acids. Trimming cost V 5 bases and J 4 bases, with 11 bases left between them. The CDR3 spells CASSLSGRETQYF. As DNA, the CDR3 is TGTGCCAGCAGCCTCAGTGGGAGAGAGACCCAGTACTTC.

This clonotype was counted only a few times. The chain is built from TRBV5-1 and TRBJ2-2; 7 bases match TRBD2. V trimming: 0 bases; J trimming: 4 bases; junction bases outside the gene matches: 3. The germline V gene encodes CDR1 SGHRS and CDR2 YFSETQ. The CDR3 has 15 amino acids. Written as DNA, the CDR3 is TGCGCCAGCAGCTTGGCAGCGGGGAGCACCGGGGAGCTGTTTTTT. Its translation is CASSLAAGSTGELFF.

This clonotype occurred many times. The chain couples TRBV5-1 to TRBJ2-4; maybe TRBD1 (6 bases). The CDR3 totals 16 residues. The V gene lost 0 bases and the J gene lost 0 bases, with 10 bases spanning the gap. Germline V gene sequence: CDR1 SGHRS, CDR2 YFSETQ. CDR3 sequence (DNA): TGCGCCAGCAGCTTGGGGGACATTCCAGCCAAAAACATTCAGTACTTC. Its protein product is CASSLGDIPAKNIQYF.

This clonotype has a handful of counts. This may stem from a read error, because a much larger clone lies one nucleotide away. This chain uses TRBV7-3 with TRBJ2-1, with D uncertain. The V gene's germline CDR1 is SGHTA and CDR2 FQGTGA. This CDR3 has 12 residues. CDR3 nucleotide sequence: TGTGTCAGCAGCTTGGGCAGAGATGAGCAGTTCTTC. This translates into CVSSLGRDEQFF.

The chain links TRBV3-1 to TRBJ1-1; D might be TRBD1 (5 bases). This CDR3 comprises 14 residues. V dropped 0 bases and J dropped 11 bases, with 16 bases sitting between them. Germline V gene sequence: CDR1 LGHDT, CDR2 YNNKEL (reference sequence). CDR3: CASSQDTRVGFAFF. Written as DNA, the CDR3 is TGTGCCAGCAGCCAAGATACCAGGGTCGGTTTCGCTTTCTTT.

This clonotype was detected only a few times. V and J are TRBV5-1 and TRBJ1-2; a possible D gene is TRBD1 (5 bases). Germline-derived CDR1 and CDR2 are SGHRS and YFSETQ. The CDR3 sequence is 15 residues long. Trimming removed 0 bases at V and 1 base at J, with 10 bases between. The CDR3 DNA sequence: TGCGCCAGCAGCTTGGGAGCAGGGCTTAACTATGGCTACACCTTC. Amino acid sequence: CASSLGAGLNYGYTF.

The chain combines TRBV12-3 or TRBV12-4 with TRBJ2-4, with D possibly being TRBD2 (5 bases). The CDR3 covers 16 residues. Trimming removed 1 base at V and 3 bases at J, with 13 bases between. The CDR3 loop reads CASSLGHGNVKNIQYF. Here the CDR3 DNA reads TGTGCCAGCAGTTTAGGGCACGGGAATGTCAAAAACATTCAGTACTTC.

This clonotype was detected ten times or more. This rearrangement joins TRBV29-1 to TRBJ2-7; 7 bases map to TRBD1. The CDR3 totals 13 residues. V lost 5 bases, J lost 2 bases, and 6 bases stayed unmatched. Germline V gene sequence: CDR1 SQVTM, CDR2 ANQGSEA. DNA for the CDR3: TGCAGCGTTCGAGGACAGGCCGCCTACGAGCAGTACTTC. Amino acid sequence: CSVRGQAAYEQYF.

In this sample, this clonotype turned up many times. The gene calls are TRBV12-3 or TRBV12-4 and TRBJ2-1; D is perhaps TRBD2 (6 bases). The germline V and J ends were trimmed by 5 bases and 0 bases, with 11 bases remaining between them. This CDR3 spans 15 amino acids. CDR3 coding DNA: TGTGCCAGCAGTCGACGCGGGACCTCCTACAATGAGCAGTTCTTC. This gives the protein CASSRRGTSYNEQFF.

The table lists this clonotype with many counts. J is TRBJ2-3 and V is TRBV7-3, with D perhaps given as TRBD1 or TRBD2 (5 bases each). Germline V gives CDR1 SGHTA, CDR2 FQGTGA. This CDR3 spans 14 amino acids. V lost 2 bases, J lost 1 base, and 7 bases lay in between. For the CDR3, the DNA is TGTGCCAGCAGCTTAGAGGGACGCACAGATACGCAGTATTTT. This encodes CASSLEGRTDTQYF. Based on the CDR3 plus reference TRBV7-3 and TRBJ2-3, the full variable domain is GAGVSQTPSNKVTEKGKYVELRCDPISGHTALYWYRQSLGQGPEFLIYFQGTGAADDSGLPNDRFFAVRPEGSVSTLKIQRTERGDSAVYLCASSLEGRTDTQYFGPGTRLTVL.

This clonotype came up many times. The chain recombines TRBV20-1 with TRBJ1-4, with 10 positions matching TRBD1. CDR1 is DFQATT, CDR2 SNEGSKA, per germline (reference sequence). This CDR3 spans 14 amino acids. The V and J ends lost 4 bases and 8 bases, in that order; junction bases with no gene match: 7. The CDR3 region is CSATSGTGDEKLFF. Here the CDR3 DNA reads TGCAGTGCTACGTCCGGGACAGGGGACGAAAAACTGTTTTTT.

At least ten counts were recorded for this clonotype. The chain is built from TRBV6-6 and TRBJ2-2; 9 nucleotides line up with TRBD1. The length of the CDR3 is 17 residues. The germline CDR1 and CDR2 sequences are MNHNY and SVGAGI (reference sequence). V dropped 6 bases and J dropped 3; count of bases not matched to a gene: 11. CDR3 residues: CASRSLWDRVDTGELFF. The CDR3 DNA reads TGTGCCAGCAGATCTCTCTGGGACAGGGTCGACACCGGGGAGCTGTTTTTT.

This clonotype was counted only a few times. The genes are TRBV11-2 and TRBJ2-1; 8 bases match TRBD2. CDR1 is SGHAT, CDR2 FQNNGV, per germline. With V trimmed by 8 bases and J by 0 bases, 9 bases remained unmatched. The CDR3 consists of 16 residues. In DNA, the CDR3 is TGTGCCAGCGGTAGGCGGGGGGACCTCTCCTACAATGAGCAGTTCTTC. This codes for CASGRRGDLSYNEQFF.

This clonotype was seen ten or more times. The genes are TRBV6-5 and TRBJ1-1, with a tentative D call TRBD1 (5 bases). Trimming took 7 bases from V and 7 from J, leaving 16 bases between them. Per germline, CDR1 MNHEY and CDR2 SVGAGI. CDR3 size: 13 residues. CDR3 residues: CASTRGVPGEAFF. The CDR3 DNA sequence: TGTGCCAGCACTAGAGGGGTTCCGGGTGAAGCTTTCTTT.

This clonotype came up many times. The rearrangement links TRBV20-1 to TRBJ2-5; D remains ambiguous. Germline values: CDR1 DFQATT, CDR2 SNEGSKA (reference sequence). Between the trimmed V and J ends, which lost 0 bases and 5 bases, there was a span of 13 bases. This CDR3 region has 14 residues. CDR3 nucleotides: TGCAGTGCTAGAGATTATCGGCTCAGGGAGACCCAGTACTTC. Its translation is CSARDYRLRETQYF.

This clonotype was found many times. The V gene is TRBV7-6, the J gene TRBJ2-7; D unresolved. The CDR3 is made up of 16 amino acids. Germline CDR1 SGHVS, CDR2 FNYEAQ. The V gene lost 0 bases and the J gene lost 0 bases, with 12 bases spanning the gap. The CDR3 loop is CASSLARTDLSYEQYF. In DNA form, the CDR3 reads TGTGCCAGCAGCTTAGCCCGGACGGATCTCTCCTACGAGCAGTACTTC.

The genes are TRBV6-2 or TRBV6-3 and TRBJ2-7; maybe TRBD1 (5 bases). Trimming shortened V by 4 bases and J by 0 bases, and 13 bases separated the two germline ends. Germline V gene sequence: CDR1 MNHEY, CDR2 SVGEGT. This CDR3 region has 15 residues. This CDR3 is CASSSPQQVSYEQYF. CDR3 in DNA: TGTGCCAGCAGTTCCCCCCAACAGGTCTCCTACGAGCAGTACTTC.

This clonotype was detected a few times. The chain has TRBV5-4 and TRBJ2-3; 7 nucleotides match TRBD2. The CDR3 runs to 14 residues. The trim removed 5 bases at V and 6 bases at J, leaving 9 bases unmatched. Germline CDR1 SGHNT, CDR2 YYREEE (reference sequence). The CDR3 loop is CASSSGRTMDTQYF. CDR3 sequence (DNA): TGTGCCAGCAGTAGCGGGCGGACGATGGATACGCAGTATTTT.

Ten or more counts support this clonotype. V gene TRBV6-5 combines with J gene TRBJ1-1, with D maybe TRBD1 (6 bases). The germline gives CDR1 MNHEY, CDR2 SVGAGI. This CDR3 has 14 residues. The germline V and J ends were trimmed by 5 bases and 5 bases, with 15 bases remaining between them. DNA for the CDR3: TGTGCCAGCAGTCCCACAGGGCAGTGGACTGAAGCTTTCTTT. Translated, it gives CASSPTGQWTEAFF.

This clonotype was picked up many times. The chain couples TRBV6-6 to TRBJ2-1, with D possibly TRBD1 on 5 matching bases. The V end lost 11 bases, the J end lost 4 bases, and 9 bases lay between the germline ends. The germline V gene encodes CDR1 MNHNY and CDR2 SVGAGI (reference sequence). The CDR3 runs to 11 residues. The CDR3 region has the DNA TGTGCCGGGGCAGGGTACAATGAGCAGTTCTTC. This gives the protein CAGAGYNEQFF.

In this sample, this clonotype turned up many times. The chain couples TRBV24-1 to TRBJ2-7, with no clear D. The germline V and J ends were trimmed by 6 bases and 6 bases, with 8 bases remaining between them. The CDR3 runs to 11 residues. Germline V lookup: CDR1 KGHDR, CDR2 SFDVKD. CDR3 nucleotides: TGTGCCACCAGTTCGATAGGCGAGCAGTACTTC. Its translation: CATSSIGEQYF.

This clonotype rates as medium-sized. This chain links TRBV27 with TRBJ2-3; the D gene is possibly TRBD2 (7 bases). CDR1 and CDR2 from the germline V gene are MNHEY and SMNVEV (reference sequence). Deletions cut 9 bases from V and 7 bases from J, with 20 bases between. The CDR3 runs 14 residues. CDR3 DNA sequence: TGTGCCAGTCATGGGGGGGACAACCGAAATACGCAGTATTTT. Translation: CASHGGDNRNTQYF.

The chain links TRBV7-9 to TRBJ1-1; D is undetermined. The CDR3 length is 13 residues. In germline, CDR1 is SEHNR, CDR2 FQNEAQ (reference sequence). The V gene lost 8 bases and the J gene lost 5 bases, with 15 bases spanning the gap. CDR3 residues: CASDLILRTEAFF. CDR3 bases: TGTGCCAGCGATCTTATTTTGAGGACTGAAGCTTTCTTT.

The chain uses TRBV6-6 and TRBJ1-1; possible D gene TRBD1, 5 bases. Germline assignment: CDR1 MNHNY and CDR2 SVGAGI (reference sequence). This CDR3 comprises 17 residues. The V and J ends lost 0 bases and 1 base respectively, with 15 bases between them. Here the CDR3 reads CASSYSKAQGKNTEAFF. The CDR3 coding sequence is TGTGCCAGCAGTTACTCGAAGGCTCAGGGAAAGAACACTGAAGCTTTCTTT.

The J gene is TRBJ2-1, the V gene TRBV27; D is possibly TRBD1 or TRBD2 (7 bases each). The length of the CDR3 is 14 residues. Germline values: CDR1 MNHEY, CDR2 SMNVEV (reference sequence). Between the trimmed V and J ends, which lost 10 bases and 5 bases, there was a span of 18 bases. The CDR3 DNA reads TGTGCCATCGACAGGGAGGGACCCGACAATGAGCAGTTCTTC. This sequence encodes CAIDREGPDNEQFF.

This clonotype showed up many times. The chain carries TRBV11-2 and TRBJ2-2; 10 bases line up with TRBD1. The CDR3 runs to 15 residues. Germline CDR1 and CDR2: SGHAT and FQNNGV. The J segment lost 7 bases and the V segment lost 5 bases, leaving 7 bases of the junction unmatched. The CDR3 DNA reads TGTGCCAGCAGCGCCGGGACAGGGGTGGTCGGGGAGCTGTTTTTT. Translating it yields CASSAGTGVVGELFF.

This clonotype was counted ten times or more. The rearrangement links TRBV7-2 to TRBJ2-5; 13 bases map to TRBD2. Germline V gene lookup returns CDR1 SGHTA and CDR2 FQGNSA. This CDR3 comprises 15 residues. Unmatched junction bases numbered 4, after V lost 5 bases and J lost 4 bases. This chain's CDR3 is CASSQTSGGAETQYF. The DNA for the CDR3 is TGTGCCAGCAGCCAAACTAGCGGGGGGGCAGAGACCCAGTACTTC.

This clonotype counts as medium-sized. The chain carries TRBV18 and TRBJ2-7, with D perhaps assigned TRBD1 or TRBD2 (5 bases each). CDR3 length: 13 amino acids. Germline V gene sequence: CDR1 KGHSH, CDR2 LQKENI. Trimming cost V 7 bases and J 2 bases, with 12 bases left between them. In nucleotides, the CDR3 is TGTGCCAGCTTCCAACGGGGACCCTACGAGCAGTACTTC. Translating it yields CASFQRGPYEQYF.